One and the same sample provided the 13 T cell receptor beta chains below, sequenced in a study of post-analysis software for immune sequencing data. Antigen specificity for these receptors is unknown. TCR beta cDNA libraries included unique molecular identifiers. A single record per CDR3 protein comes from TCRdb applying MiXCR to the PCR reads. The repertoire has a few hundred thousand distinct CDR3 sequences, 39% of them found once; the top ten carry approximately 7.7%. Whole-study findings and limits: The five TRBV segments detected at higher frequency in patients than in controls included TRBV5-6, TRBV5-1 and TRBV20-1.

The sample comprised blood. These receptors were obtained from a girl aged 2 to 9 with multiple sclerosis.

The V gene is TRBV28, the J gene TRBJ2-1; TRBD2 matches 9 bases. V lost 7 bases, J lost 10 bases, and 8 bases stayed unmatched. CDR1 MDHEN and CDR2 SYDVKM come from the germline V gene. This CDR3 has 13 amino acids. CDR3 coding DNA: TGTGCCAGCATATTGCTAGCGGGAAGCGAGCAGTTCTTC. As protein: CASILLAGSEQFF.

The genes are TRBV20-1 and TRBJ2-6, with D possibly matching TRBD1 (6 bases). CDR3 length: 16 amino acids. The germline V and J ends were trimmed by 8 bases and 2 bases, with 19 bases remaining between them. The germline gives CDR1 DFQATT, CDR2 SNEGSKA (reference sequence). The CDR3 DNA reads TGCAGTACAAGACAGGCTTTAGGGGCTGGGGCCAACGTCCTGACTTTC. Translating gives CSTRQALGAGANVLTF.

The V and J genes are TRBV9 and TRBJ2-1; the match to TRBD2 covers 11 bases. The CDR3 totals 17 residues. Unmatched junction bases numbered 8, after V lost 3 bases and J lost 3 bases. The V gene's germline CDR1 is SGDLS and CDR2 YYNGEE. The chain's CDR3 is CASSARSTSGSYNEQFF. The CDR3 DNA reads TGTGCCAGCAGCGCCCGTTCAACTAGCGGGAGCTACAATGAGCAGTTCTTC.

CDR3 bases: TGTGCCAGCAGCTCCCAGCGGGGGGTTCTCACAGATACGCAGTATTTT. Amino acid sequence: CASSSQRGVLTDTQYF. The rearrangement uses TRBV5-4 and TRBJ2-3; 9 positions agree with TRBD2. The germline CDR1 and CDR2 sequences are SGHNT and YYREEE (reference sequence). Trimming at V came to 3 bases and at J to 2 bases, leaving 7 bases not matched to a gene. The CDR3 is 16 residues long. Complete variable domain (other parts from reference TRBV5-4 and TRBJ2-3): ETGVTQSPTHLIKTRGQQVTLRCSSQSGHNTVSWYQQALGQGPQFIFQYYREEENGRGNFPPRFSGLQFPNYSSELNVNALELDDSALYLCASSSQRGVLTDTQYFGPGTRLTVL.

The V call is TRBV5-1, the J call TRBJ2-1; D perhaps matches TRBD1 (5 bases). The V gene's germline CDR1 is SGHRS and CDR2 YFSETQ. Trimming shortened V by 0 bases and J by 7 bases, and 11 bases separated the two germline ends. This CDR3 spans 14 amino acids. CDR3 DNA sequence: TGCGCCAGCAGCTTGGCCGTTACAGGAAATGAGCAGTTCTTC. Its translation: CASSLAVTGNEQFF.

The chain uses TRBV12-3 or TRBV12-4 and TRBJ1-3; 7 nucleotides match TRBD1. There are 17 residues in the CDR3. V lost 1 base and J lost 4; bases outside the gene matches: 10. This CDR3 is CASSLVGGKPFGNTIYF. In nucleotides, the CDR3 is TGTGCCAGCAGTTTAGTAGGGGGCAAGCCCTTCGGAAACACCATATATTTT.

V gene TRBV2 combines with J gene TRBJ2-1; D is possibly TRBD1 (6 bases). The J call may be mistaken, given a closer DNA end match to TRBJ2-7. The CDR3 totals 14 residues. CDR1 and CDR2 from the germline V gene are SNHLY and FYNNEI. The CDR3 region is CASLDRNKYNEQYF. CDR3 sequence (DNA): TGTGCCAGCCTGGACAGAAATAAATACAATGAGCAGTACTTC.

Only a few counts were recorded for this clonotype. This sequence joins TRBV7-2 and TRBJ2-7; unclear D gene. The V end was cut by 1 base, the J end by 6 bases, with 10 bases between. Germline V gene sequence: CDR1 SGHTA, CDR2 FQGNSA. The CDR3 contains 13 residues. The CDR3 sequence is CASSLVPDGEQYF. The CDR3 region has the DNA TGTGCCAGCAGCTTAGTCCCGGATGGCGAGCAGTACTTC.

The rearrangement links TRBV12-3 or TRBV12-4 to TRBJ2-3; 8 nucleotides align to TRBD2. This CDR3 has 14 residues. The J segment lost 3 bases and the V segment lost 8 bases, leaving 7 bases of the junction unmatched. CDR3: CASELRGVTDTQYF. The CDR3, as DNA: TGTGCCAGCGAGTTGCGGGGGGTAACAGATACGCAGTATTTT.

The chain employs TRBV12-3 or TRBV12-4 and TRBJ1-2; no reliable D call. The length of the CDR3 is 13 residues. With 10 bases removed from V and 2 bases from J, the gap between germline ends came to 14 bases. The CDR3 DNA reads as TGTGCCAACACCGTATCCCCAAACTATGGCTACACCTTC. Translated, it gives CANTVSPNYGYTF.

This clonotype appeared a single time. The chain uses TRBV7-2 and TRBJ2-1; 8 nucleotides line up with TRBD1. After removal of 0 bases from V and 10 bases from J, the junction contained 5 bases not matched to a gene. The germline V gene encodes CDR1 SGHTA and CDR2 FQGNSA. CDR3 size: 14 residues. This CDR3 reads CASSLADRAGEQFF. The CDR3 DNA reads as TGTGCCAGCAGCTTAGCGGACAGGGCGGGGGAGCAGTTCTTC.

The chain recombines TRBV12-3 or TRBV12-4 with TRBJ2-1; D ambiguous. The V gene lost 5 bases and the J gene lost 2 bases, with 10 bases spanning the gap. The CDR3 length is 14 residues. The CDR3 region is CASSNTPPYNEQFF. The CDR3 DNA is TGTGCCAGCAGTAACACGCCACCCTACAATGAGCAGTTCTTC.

This clonotype has more than one count but fewer than ten. V usage is TRBV12-3 or TRBV12-4 and J usage is TRBJ1-2; 8 bases align to TRBD1. The CDR3 is 15 residues long. The V gene end was trimmed by 8 bases and the J gene end by 0 bases; junction bases not matched to a gene: 8. This chain's CDR3 is CASVQGGAANYGYTF. Written as DNA, the CDR3 is TGTGCCAGCGTACAGGGGGGTGCAGCTAACTATGGCTACACCTTC.